The clone carrying this TCR beta chain was observed many times. Antigen unknown. The CDR3 has 15 amino acids. The ends lost 8 bases at V and 4 bases at J; junction bases unmatched: 10. The germline gives CDR1 SGHVS, CDR2 FNYEAQ. This specimen comes from a study of T-cell reconstitution after alpha-beta-depleted transplantation in children. Study-wide findings and caveats: It was newly produced T cells that mostly accounted for T-cell counts and diversity one year after transplant. Alpha-beta T cells present about two months after transplant were reported to originate from several hundred expanded graft clones.

Library preparation (for TCRbeta) was performed with unique molecular identifiers. A single record per CDR3 protein comes from TCRdb applying MiXCR to the PCR reads. The sample holds about 600,000 distinct CDR3 sequences; approximately 13% are singletons and the top ten take 2.2%. This chain links TRBV7-6 with TRBJ2-2; 7 bases are a match to TRBD2. The clonotype was recovered from a male patient under 18 who had a stem cell transplant for acute myeloid leukemia, so the T cells may come from the graft donor. Sequencing used PBMCs, mostly from graft donor cells, obtained 360 days after TCRalphabeta/CD19-depleted stem cell transplant. As DNA, the CDR3 is TGTGCCAGCGGTAGACTAGCTGGTGGCACCGGGGAGCTGTTTTTT. It codes for CASGRLAGGTGELFF. The entire variable domain, with the rest obtained from reference TRBV7-6 and TRBJ2-2, is as follows: GAGVSQSPRYKVTKRGQDVALRCDPISGHVSLYWYRQALGQGPEFLTYFNYEAQQDKSGLPNDRFSAERPEGSISTLTIQRTEQRDSAMYRCASGRLAGGTGELFFGEGSRLTVL.